This is a list of T cell receptor beta chains from one sample in a study of early T cells in non-severe SARS-CoV-2 infection. From the 5' RACE reads, TCRdb called clonotypes with MiXCR, one entry per CDR3 protein. The sample lists around 99,000 distinct CDR3 sequences, 16% occurring once. The material sequenced was whole blood, taken at baseline. The receptor set was obtained from an adult who was a healthcare worker with PCR-confirmed SARS-CoV-2 infection or an uninfected control (not recorded which). Each CDR3 is given with its conserved first and last residue. A D gene is named only where the DNA matches it firmly. Size is omitted from some rows. Given values are once, few, many or a class for expanded clones.

d_gene: NA
abundance: few
j_gene: TRBJ2-7
v_gene: TRBV14
CDR3nt: TGTGCCAGCAGCCAAGGGACATCCTACGAGCAGTACTTC
CDR3aa: CASSQGTSYEQYF

d_gene: NA
abundance: few
j_gene: TRBJ2-7
v_gene: TRBV28
CDR3nt: TGTGCCAGCAGGATGCAGGCTACGACGGAGCAGTACTTC
CDR3aa: CASRMQATTEQYF

d_gene: TRBD2
abundance: NA
j_gene: TRBJ2-7
v_gene: TRBV4-3
CDR3nt: TGCGCCAGCAGCCAAGATTGGGGCGGGAGTTACGAGCAGTACTTC
CDR3aa: CASSQDWGGSYEQYF

d_gene: NA
abundance: NA
j_gene: TRBJ2-7
v_gene: TRBV9
CDR3nt: TGTGCCAGCAGCGCCAGTCTTATGGGCGAGCAGTACTTC
CDR3aa: CASSASLMGEQYF

d_gene: TRBD2
abundance: few
j_gene: TRBJ2-2
v_gene: TRBV7-9
CDR3nt: TGTGCCAGCAGTGCCCGGACTAGCGTGAACGGGGAGCTGTTTTTT
CDR3aa: CASSARTSVNGELFF

d_gene: NA
abundance: NA
j_gene: TRBJ1-1
v_gene: TRBV12-2
CDR3nt: TGTGCAAGTAGGACAGGTGGGTCGGCCACTGAAGCTTTCTTT
CDR3aa: CASRTGGSATEAFF

d_gene: NA
abundance: few
j_gene: TRBJ1-2
v_gene: TRBV27
CDR3nt: TGTGCCAGCAGTTTAAGGGGATACTCTATTGGCTACACCTTC
CDR3aa: CASSLRGYSIGYTF

d_gene: TRBD2
abundance: NA
j_gene: TRBJ2-1
v_gene: TRBV29-1
CDR3nt: TGCAGCGTTCGGACTAGCGGGAGGTTGTACAATGAGCAGTTCTTC
CDR3aa: CSVRTSGRLYNEQFF

d_gene: TRBD2
abundance: few
j_gene: TRBJ2-5
v_gene: TRBV20-1
CDR3nt: TGCAGTGCTAGCCCAATAGCGGGAGGAGAGACCCAGTACTTC
CDR3aa: CSASPIAGGETQYF

d_gene: NA
abundance: NA
j_gene: TRBJ2-1
v_gene: TRBV21-1
CDR3nt: TGTGCCAGCAGCAAAAGGGTGGACTCCTACAATGAGCAGTTCTTC
CDR3aa: CASSKRVDSYNEQFF

d_gene: NA
abundance: NA
j_gene: TRBJ2-1
v_gene: TRBV5-1
CDR3nt: TGCGCCAGCAGCATCGACAATGAGCAGTTCTTC
CDR3aa: CASSIDNEQFF

d_gene: NA
abundance: many
j_gene: TRBJ2-7
v_gene: TRBV27
CDR3nt: TGTGCCAGCAGTTTGCGGGACCCAGCCTACGAGCAGTACTTC
CDR3aa: CASSLRDPAYEQYF

d_gene: NA
abundance: few
j_gene: TRBJ2-5
v_gene: TRBV28
CDR3nt: TGTGCCAGCAGCTCGTACGAGACCCAGTACTTC
CDR3aa: CASSSYETQYF

d_gene: NA
abundance: few
j_gene: TRBJ2-5
v_gene: TRBV20-1
CDR3nt: TGCAGTGCTAGAGGGACCCGGGTGGAGACCCAGTACTTC
CDR3aa: CSARGTRVETQYF

d_gene: NA
abundance: few
j_gene: TRBJ2-5
v_gene: TRBV7-8
CDR3nt: TGTGCCAGCAGCTTAGAAATTACAACTCAAGAGACCCAGTACTTC
CDR3aa: CASSLEITTQETQYF

d_gene: TRBD2
abundance: few
j_gene: TRBJ2-2
v_gene: TRBV6-5
CDR3nt: TGTGCCAGCAGTTATGGGACTAGATTGGCCGGGGAGCTGTTTTTT
CDR3aa: CASSYGTRLAGELFF

d_gene: NA
abundance: few
j_gene: TRBJ2-1
v_gene: TRBV20-1
CDR3nt: TGCAGTGCTAGAGGACTACTGAGTGATGAGCAGTTCTTC
CDR3aa: CSARGLLSDEQFF

d_gene: TRBD1
abundance: few
j_gene: TRBJ1-5
v_gene: TRBV7-9
CDR3nt: TGTGCCAGCAGCTCTACAGGGGTCGGGCAGCCCCAGCATTTT
CDR3aa: CASSSTGVGQPQHF

d_gene: NA
abundance: NA
j_gene: TRBJ2-7
v_gene: TRBV5-4
CDR3nt: TGTGCCAGCAGCCCATCTGTGGGGGATCGCGAGCAGTACTTC
CDR3aa: CASSPSVGDREQYF

d_gene: TRBD1
abundance: many
j_gene: TRBJ2-5
v_gene: TRBV7-8
CDR3nt: TGTGCCAGCAGCGCCCGGACAGGGGAAGAGACCCAGTACTTC
CDR3aa: CASSARTGEETQYF

d_gene: TRBD1
abundance: few
j_gene: TRBJ2-2
v_gene: TRBV7-2
CDR3nt: TGTGCCAGTCGATTGAGCAGGGGGCAGGGGGAGCTGTTTTTT
CDR3aa: CASRLSRGQGELFF

d_gene: TRBD2
abundance: few
j_gene: TRBJ2-1
v_gene: TRBV20-1
CDR3nt: TGCAGTGCTTGGCGCTACAGCGGGAGGGCCAACAATGAGCAGTTCTTC
CDR3aa: CSAWRYSGRANNEQFF

d_gene: NA
abundance: few
j_gene: TRBJ2-1
v_gene: TRBV4-1
CDR3nt: TGCGCCAGCAGCTCGGGGCCGAGCAGCTCCTACAATGAGCAGTTCTTC
CDR3aa: CASSSGPSSSYNEQFF

d_gene: NA
abundance: few
j_gene: TRBJ2-3
v_gene: TRBV15
CDR3nt: TGTGCCACCAGCAGAGATGAAAATACGCAGTATTTT
CDR3aa: CATSRDENTQYF